This passage covers 25 T cell receptor beta chains from one sample sequenced in a study of beta chain features in type 1 diabetes. The sequenced template was cDNA made from the entire isolated RNA. Using immunoSEQ multiplex PCR, the repertoire was profiled, and TCRdb retains in-frame clones only, with some absent. The table lists hundreds of thousands of clones, 15% to 19% of them singletons. The sequencing sample was made of naive CD4+ T cells from blood. The receptors stem from a man aged 18 to 29 in good health.

The chain has TRBV5-1 and TRBJ2-2; the D is unclear. The germline V gene has CDR1 SGHRS and CDR2 YFSETQ. V lost 1 base to trimming and J lost 1 base, with 5 bases between them. CDR3 size: 14 residues. The CDR3 DNA reads TGCGCCAGCAGCTTGCCAGGGAACACCGGGGAGCTGTTTTTT. It translates to CASSLPGNTGELFF.

The rearrangement joins TRBV7-8 to TRBJ1-4; 8 bases agree with TRBD1. The CDR3 length is 15 residues. Germline loops: CDR1 SGHVS, CDR2 FQNEAQ. The trim removed 5 bases at V and 3 bases at J, leaving 5 bases unmatched. The CDR3: CASSPRTGPNEKLFF. CDR3 sequence (DNA): TGTGCCAGCAGCCCCAGGACAGGGCCTAATGAAAAACTGTTTTTT. The entire variable domain, with the rest obtained from reference TRBV7-8 and TRBJ1-4, is as follows: GAGVSQSPRYKVAKRGQDVALRCDPISGHVSLFWYQQALGQGPEFLTYFQNEAQLDKSGLPSDRFFAERPEGSVSTLKIQRTQQEDSAVYLCASSPRTGPNEKLFFGSGTQLSVL.

The V call is TRBV18, the J call TRBJ1-2; D may be TRBD1 (6 bases). Trimming stripped 4 bases from V and 5 bases from J, with 14 bases between. CDR3 length equals 14 residues. CDR1 is KGHSH, CDR2 LQKENI, per germline. CDR3 DNA sequence: TGTGCCAGCTCACTTTGGACAGATTCTTATGGCTACACCTTC. Its protein product is CASSLWTDSYGYTF.

This clone was detected a few times. Other nucleotide sequences in the sample specify the same CDR3. The chain uses TRBV7-2 and TRBJ1-1; TRBD1 is a possible D gene (5 bases). Trimming took 1 base from V and 0 from J, leaving 9 bases between them. The V gene's germline CDR1 is SGHTA and CDR2 FQGNSA. CDR3 length: 15 amino acids. CDR3 sequence reads: CASSLEGTVNTEAFF. The CDR3, as DNA: TGTGCCAGCAGCTTAGAAGGGACGGTGAACACTGAAGCTTTCTTT.

The chain employs TRBV11-3 and TRBJ2-1; 10 bases agree with TRBD2. Looked up from germline, CDR1 is SGHNT and CDR2 is YENEEA. V dropped 8 bases and J dropped 0; count of bases not matched to a gene: 16. The CDR3 runs to 19 residues. CDR3 nucleotides: TGTGCCAGCTCAAGAGCGGGAGGGAATACGATCCTCTCCTACAATGAGCAGTTCTTC. Its protein product is CASSRAGGNTILSYNEQFF. Based on the CDR3 plus reference TRBV11-3 and TRBJ2-1, the full variable domain is EAGVVQSPRYKIIEKKQPVAFWCNPISGHNTLYWYLQNLGQGPELLIRYENEEAVDDSQLPKDRFSAERLKGVDSTLKIQPAELGDSAVYLCASSRAGGNTILSYNEQFFGPGTRLTVL.

This clone turned up a few times. The chain recombines TRBV7-3 with TRBJ2-3; no firm D call. The CDR3 is 15 amino acids. V gave up 1 base and J gave up 0 bases, with 8 bases separating them. Germline lookup yields CDR1 SGHTA and CDR2 FQGTGA. In nucleotides, the CDR3 is TGTGCCAGCAGCTTAAGTTGGTCTAGCACAGATACGCAGTATTTT. Protein: CASSLSWSSTDTQYF.

This clone was observed once. J is TRBJ2-5 and V is TRBV4-1, with D hard to call. CDR3 length equals 14 residues. CDR1 MGHRA and CDR2 YSYEKL come from the germline V gene. The V and J ends lost 4 bases and 1 base respectively, with 10 bases between them. The chain's CDR3 is CASSPGAVQETQYF. In DNA, the CDR3 is TGCGCCAGCAGCCCGGGTGCCGTCCAAGAGACCCAGTACTTC.

The rearrangement links TRBV7-8 to TRBJ2-5; the match to TRBD1 covers 8 bases. Germline assignment: CDR1 SGHVS and CDR2 FQNEAQ. The trim removed 5 bases at V and 4 bases at J, leaving 12 bases unmatched. This CDR3 region has 16 residues. The CDR3 region has the DNA TGTGCCAGCAGCCTATTAGGCGGCAGGGGGCGAGAGACCCAGTACTTC. Translating it yields CASSLLGGRGRETQYF.

This clone was picked up a small number of times. The J gene is TRBJ1-3, the V gene TRBV4-2; D gene uncertain. Germline CDR1 LGHNA, CDR2 YNFKEQ. There are 15 residues in the CDR3. V lost 6 bases, J lost 0 bases, and 12 bases lay in between. The CDR3 region is CASSTTVYSGNTIYF. The CDR3 DNA reads as TGTGCCAGCAGTACGACTGTATACTCTGGAAACACCATATATTTT.

This clone was counted a few times. The chain joins TRBV5-4 to TRBJ2-1; tentative D call: TRBD1 (6 bases). Germline V gene data show CDR1 as SGHNT and CDR2 as YYREEE (reference sequence). Trimming left V 1 base short and J 8 bases short, with 16 bases between. The CDR3 spans 15 residues. The DNA of the CDR3 is TGTGCCAGCAGCTTGTCAACAGGGAGTAACGATGAGCAGTTCTTC. Translation: CASSLSTGSNDEQFF.

The chain combines TRBV5-4 with TRBJ2-7, with 9 bases aligning to TRBD1. CDR1 SGHNT and CDR2 YYREEE come from the germline V gene (reference sequence). The CDR3 is 14 residues long. The J segment lost 4 bases and the V segment lost 2 bases, leaving 4 bases of the junction unmatched. In nucleotides, the CDR3 is TGTGCCAGCAGCTTCACAGGGGGCGGGTACGAGCAGTACTTC. This gives the protein CASSFTGGGYEQYF.

The V call is TRBV5-1, the J call TRBJ2-7; D remains ambiguous. The V end lost 2 bases, the J end lost 6 bases, and 12 bases lay between the germline ends. There are 13 residues in the CDR3. Germline V CDR1 and CDR2: SGHRS, YFSETQ. The CDR3 bases are TGCGCCAGCAGCTTCTCGGGCCAGGCCGAGCAGTACTTC. Translated: CASSFSGQAEQYF.

The chain links TRBV5-1 to TRBJ1-1; 7 bases line up with TRBD1. V trimming: 4 bases; J trimming: 11 bases; junction bases outside the gene matches: 17. The CDR3 spans 15 residues. Looked up from germline, CDR1 is SGHRS and CDR2 is YFSETQ. Here the CDR3 DNA reads TGCGCCAGCAGCCCCGGGACAGACCTCAGCTTGGGGGCTTTCTTT. Amino acid sequence: CASSPGTDLSLGAFF.

J is TRBJ1-5 and V is TRBV6-6; D may be TRBD1 (6 bases). The CDR3 runs 15 residues. Germline CDR1 is MNHNY and CDR2 is SVGAGI (reference sequence). Trimming shortened V by 5 bases and J by 5 bases, and 16 bases separated the two germline ends. This chain's CDR3 is CASSHLTGIDQPQHF. DNA for the CDR3: TGTGCCAGCAGTCACCTCACAGGGATCGATCAGCCCCAGCATTTT.

This clone was observed a handful of times. This chain connects TRBV18 to TRBJ2-7, with D possibly being TRBD1 (6 bases). Germline CDR1 reads KGHSH; CDR2 reads LQKENI. This CDR3 has 14 amino acids. Trimming shortened V by 4 bases and J by 4 bases, and 14 bases separated the two germline ends. Here the CDR3 reads CASSRGQDPYEQYF. The CDR3 DNA reads as TGTGCCAGCTCACGGGGGCAGGACCCTTACGAGCAGTACTTC. Combining the CDR3 with reference TRBV18 and TRBJ2-7 gives the whole variable domain NAGVMQNPRHLVRRRGQEARLRCSPMKGHSHVYWYRQLPEEGLKFMVYLQKENIIDESGMPKERFSAEFPKEGPSILRIQQVVRGDSAAYFCASSRGQDPYEQYFGPGTRLTVT.

The CDR3 nucleotides read TGTGCCAGCAGCTTAGCCAGGGTGTACGAGCAGTACTTC. Translating gives CASSLARVYEQYF. The chain has TRBV7-8 and TRBJ2-7, with D perhaps TRBD1 (5 bases). V was trimmed by 0 bases and J by 4 bases, leaving 7 bases between them. Germline assignment: CDR1 SGHVS and CDR2 FQNEAQ. The CDR3 sequence is 13 residues long.

This rearrangement joins TRBV11-3 to TRBJ2-3, with TRBD2 matching 7 bases. CDR3 length: 18 residues. Germline CDR1 reads SGHNT; CDR2 reads YENEEA. V was clipped by 6 bases and J by 0 bases; unmatched bases: 15. CDR3 bases: TGTGCCAGCAGTCCCTCTCTTTACAGCGGGGAGAGCACAGATACGCAGTATTTT. Protein product: CASSPSLYSGESTDTQYF.

This sequence joins TRBV30 and TRBJ1-3; the match to TRBD1 covers 9 bases. The CDR3 has 16 residues. Germline V gene sequence: CDR1 GTSNPN, CDR2 SVGIG (reference sequence). V lost 0 bases and J lost 1; bases outside the gene matches: 4. DNA for the CDR3: TGTGCCTGGAGTGTATACGGACAGGGGTCTGGAAACACCATATATTTT. It is translated as CAWSVYGQGSGNTIYF.

CDR3 coding DNA: TGTGCCAGCAGTTACTCGGTCCAGGCAGGGGGCTACACCTTC. It encodes CASSYSVQAGGYTF. The genes are TRBV6-5 and TRBJ1-2, with D possibly matching TRBD1 (5 bases). This CDR3 is built from 14 residues. The V and J ends lost 0 bases and 8 bases respectively, with 13 bases between them. CDR1 is MNHEY, CDR2 SVGAGI, per germline.

The chain is built from TRBV18 and TRBJ1-1, with D unclear. The germline V gene encodes CDR1 KGHSH and CDR2 LQKENI. CDR3 length: 15 amino acids. V gave up 4 bases and J gave up 4 bases, with 16 bases separating them. DNA for the CDR3: TGTGCCAGCTCACAGCGGGCCCTTTGGAGCACTGAAGCTTTCTTT. It is translated as CASSQRALWSTEAFF.

This chain links TRBV28 with TRBJ1-3; 8 positions agree with TRBD1. V was clipped by 5 bases and J by 4 bases; unmatched bases: 13. Germline CDR1 MDHEN, CDR2 SYDVKM. The length of the CDR3 is 17 residues. The chain's CDR3 is CASSPRGRQGWGNTIYF. The CDR3 region has the DNA TGTGCCAGCAGTCCCCGGGGAAGACAGGGGTGGGGAAACACCATATATTTT.

This clone was picked up a small number of times. The chain recombines TRBV2 with TRBJ1-1, with D maybe TRBD1 (6 bases). V was clipped by 3 bases and J by 1 base, with 6 bases between them. This CDR3 region has 13 residues. Germline V gene sequence: CDR1 SNHLY, CDR2 FYNNEI. The CDR3, as DNA: TGTGCCAGCAGTGAGACAGGGAACACTGAAGCTTTCTTT. Its protein product is CASSETGNTEAFF.

This clone was observed a few times. V gene TRBV13 combines with J gene TRBJ2-2; perhaps TRBD2 as D (5 bases). This CDR3 spans 16 amino acids. V dropped 5 bases and J dropped 3 bases, with 16 bases sitting between them. CDR1 PRHDT and CDR2 FYEKMQ come from the germline V gene (reference sequence). The CDR3 bases are TGTGCCAGCAGCGGTAGCGCGGGTTACCACACCGGGGAGCTGTTTTTT. It is translated as CASSGSAGYHTGELFF.

This clone was seen only a few times. V is TRBV4-2 and J is TRBJ2-5; 12 positions agree with TRBD2. The germline CDR1 and CDR2 sequences are LGHNA and YNFKEQ. This CDR3 region has 19 residues. Germline trimming cut 0 bases from V and 0 bases from J; bases unmatched to any gene: 8. CDR3 amino acids: CASSQDAPSGGVYQETQYF. The DNA for the CDR3 is TGTGCCAGCAGCCAAGACGCGCCTAGCGGGGGGGTGTACCAAGAGACCCAGTACTTC.

This clone appeared a few times. The rearrangement joins TRBV13 to TRBJ2-6; possibly TRBD2 for D (5 bases). Looked up from germline, CDR1 is PRHDT and CDR2 is FYEKMQ (reference sequence). V was clipped by 4 bases and J by 0 bases, with 16 bases between them. The CDR3 contains 18 residues. The CDR3: CASSSWEKAFSGANVLTF. The CDR3, as DNA: TGTGCCAGCAGCTCCTGGGAGAAGGCGTTCTCTGGGGCCAACGTCCTGACTTTC.